The clone carrying this T cell receptor (beta chain) qualifies as medium-sized. This CDR3 has 16 amino acids. Germline CDR1 and CDR2: SQVTM and ANQGSEA. The J segment lost 7 bases and the V segment lost 6 bases, leaving 17 bases of the junction unmatched. This sample was taken from a study of molecular identifiers for immune sequencing clone quantification. TCRdb ran MiXCR on the PCR reads and lists one entry per CDR3 protein. There are 6,000 to 7,000 distinct CDR3 sequences in the sample; approximately 15% occur only once, and over 2% lies in the top ten. The origin of this receptor is a human donor in good health. Some libraries in this study had Jurkat cell RNA spiked in. The sample comprised naive CD8+ T cells from blood, with Jurkat cell RNA spiked in. Subset noted: FACS-sorted CD8+CD4-CCR7+CD45RA+ naive T cells. This chain links TRBV29-1 with TRBJ2-1; TRBD2 matches at 8 bases. CDR3 protein: CSVGPVESGSWNEQFF. CDR3 nucleotide sequence: TGCAGCGTCGGTCCCGTCGAGAGCGGGAGTTGGAATGAGCAGTTCTTC.